These 10 T cell receptor beta chains share one sample of origin, sequenced in a study of T cell responses to AZD1222 COVID-19 vaccine. Some clones are missing from TCRdb's copy, which holds only in-frame ones; the method was immunoSEQ multiplex PCR. The sample has under 80,000 clones, around 82% seen once. The sample in question was peripheral blood, obtained 28 days after the second AZD1222 dose. The receptors come from an adult who received the AZD1222 COVID-19 vaccine.

This clone was observed once. This chain links TRBV28 with TRBJ2-1, with TRBD2 as a possible D gene (5 bases). Trimming shortened V by 4 bases and J by 11 bases, and 15 bases separated the two germline ends. Germline CDR1 MDHEN, CDR2 SYDVKM. This CDR3 is 13 amino acids long. The CDR3 loop is CASSSHQDLKQFF. The CDR3 DNA is TGTGCCAGCAGTTCGCATCAGGACTTAAAGCAGTTCTTC.

The J gene is TRBJ2-7, the V gene TRBV3-1 (or the pseudogene TRBV3-2), with 9 bases lining up with TRBD1. The CDR3 is 16 amino acids. CDR1 is LGHDT, CDR2 YNNKEL, per germline (reference sequence). V lost 1 base and J lost 6; bases outside the gene matches: 10. In nucleotides, the CDR3 is TGTGCCAGCAGCCAAGGTTTCAGGACAGGGGTGGCCGAGCAGTACTTC. This codes for CASSQGFRTGVAEQYF.

The chain carries TRBV5-8 and TRBJ1-4; TRBD1 matches 8 bases. The CDR3 consists of 14 residues. Germline lookup yields CDR1 SGHTS and CDR2 YDEGEE. V was pared by 0 bases and J by 10 bases, with 5 bases of the junction left unmatched. The chain's CDR3 is CASSLGQGAGKLFF. The CDR3 DNA reads TGTGCCAGCAGCTTGGGGCAGGGGGCAGGAAAACTGTTTTTT.

In this sample, this clone turned up a few times. The rearrangement joins TRBV10-3 to TRBJ2-3; D ambiguous. This CDR3 is 11 amino acids long. CDR1 ENHRY and CDR2 SYGVKD come from the germline V gene. V gave up 4 bases and J gave up 6 bases, with 5 bases separating them. The CDR3 loop reads CAISVSDTQYF. The CDR3 DNA reads as TGTGCCATCAGTGTATCGGATACGCAGTATTTT.

A few counts support this clone. The chain joins TRBV6-2 or TRBV6-3 to TRBJ1-5; D possibly corresponds to TRBD1 (5 bases). Per the germline V gene, CDR1 is MNHEY and CDR2 is SVGEGT. This CDR3 has 15 residues. The V and J ends lost 2 bases and 1 base respectively, with 9 bases between them. The CDR3: CASSYRDGSNQPQHF. The DNA of the CDR3 is TGTGCCAGCAGTTACCGGGACGGAAGCAATCAGCCCCAGCATTTT.

V usage is TRBV4-1 and J usage is TRBJ2-1; TRBD1 aligns across 11 bases. The CDR3 length is 17 residues. V shed 2 bases, J shed 4 bases, and the junction held 7 bases outside the gene matches. Looked up from germline, CDR1 is MGHRA and CDR2 is YSYEKL. The CDR3 nucleotides are TGCGCCAGCAGCCAAATCGGAAGGGACAGGGGGTACAATGAGCAGTTCTTC. Residues: CASSQIGRDRGYNEQFF.

This clone turned up a few times. J is TRBJ2-7 and V is TRBV18, with D perhaps matching TRBD1 (5 bases). Germline V gene lookup returns CDR1 KGHSH and CDR2 LQKENI. The CDR3 length is 13 residues. Trimming pared 4 bases from V and 2 bases from J, leaving 9 bases between. DNA for the CDR3: TGTGCCAGCTCACGCGACAGAACCTACGAGCAGTACTTC. Translating it yields CASSRDRTYEQYF.

Notes on this clone: Germline and junction disagree at one end, which may indicate a read error. V usage is TRBV7-7 and J usage is TRBJ2-1; TRBD2 matches at 15 bases. CDR1 is SSHAT, CDR2 FNYEAQ, per germline (reference sequence). CDR3 length: 15 residues. In nucleotides, the CDR3 is TGTGCTAGCAGCTTCGGACTAGCGGGAGGGGATGAGCAGTTCTTC. It codes for CASSFGLAGGDEQFF.

The CDR3 sequence: CASSNKASGYEQYF. CDR3 nucleotide sequence: TGTGCCAGTAGTAACAAGGCCTCAGGCTACGAGCAGTACTTC. The rearrangement links TRBV19 to TRBJ2-7; the D is unclear. In germline, CDR1 is LNHDA, CDR2 SQIVND (reference sequence). The CDR3 is 14 residues long. Trimming took 4 bases from V and 3 from J, leaving 13 bases between them.

This clone was detected once. J is TRBJ2-7 and V is TRBV6-6, with 8 bases matching TRBD1. CDR1 is MNHNY and CDR2 is SVGAGI in the germline V gene (reference sequence). The trim removed 0 bases at V and 4 bases at J, leaving 8 bases unmatched. The length of the CDR3 is 16 residues. The CDR3 DNA follows: TGTGCCAGCAGTTACTCTCAGGGGGCGAAGAAATACGAGCAGTACTTC. Its protein product is CASSYSQGAKKYEQYF.